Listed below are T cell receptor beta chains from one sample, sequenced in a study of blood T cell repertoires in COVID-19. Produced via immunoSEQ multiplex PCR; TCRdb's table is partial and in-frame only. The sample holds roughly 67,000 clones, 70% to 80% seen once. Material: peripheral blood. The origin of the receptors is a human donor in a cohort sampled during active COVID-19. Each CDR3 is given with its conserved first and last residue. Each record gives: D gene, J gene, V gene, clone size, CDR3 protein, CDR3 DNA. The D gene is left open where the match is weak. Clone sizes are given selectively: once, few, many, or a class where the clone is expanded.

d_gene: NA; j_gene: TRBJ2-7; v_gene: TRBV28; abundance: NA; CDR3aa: CASSSPNNRFSSYEQYF; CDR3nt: TGTGCCAGCAGTTCCCCCAATAACAGGTTTAGCTCCTACGAGCAGTACTTC
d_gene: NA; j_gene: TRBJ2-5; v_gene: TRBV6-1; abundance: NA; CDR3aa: CASSEGLRQNLQETQYF; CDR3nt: TGTGCCAGCAGTGAGGGCTTACGACAGAACCTTCAAGAGACCCAGTACTTC
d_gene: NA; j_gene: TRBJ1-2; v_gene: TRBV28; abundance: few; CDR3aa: CASRDTSWGGYTF; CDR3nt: TGTGCCAGCAGAGATACTTCTTGGGGCGGCTACACCTTC
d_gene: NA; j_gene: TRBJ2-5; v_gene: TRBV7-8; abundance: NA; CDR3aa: CASSPLFQAPRETQYF; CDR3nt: TGTGCCAGCAGCCCCCTTTTCCAGGCGCCAAGAGAGACCCAGTACTTC
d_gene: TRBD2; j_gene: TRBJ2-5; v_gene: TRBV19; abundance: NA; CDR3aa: CASGLAGTQETQYF; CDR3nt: TGTGCCAGCGGCCTAGCGGGGACCCAAGAGACCCAGTACTTC
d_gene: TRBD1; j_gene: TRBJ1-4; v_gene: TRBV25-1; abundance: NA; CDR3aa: CASSEPGQGNEKLFF; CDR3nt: TGTGCCAGCAGTGAACCGGGACAGGGTAATGAAAAACTGTTTTTT
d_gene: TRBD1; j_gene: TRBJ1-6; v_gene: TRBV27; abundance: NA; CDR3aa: CASSSAGQNIYNSPLHF; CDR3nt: TGTGCCAGCAGTTCCGCGGGACAGAATATATATAATTCACCCCTCCACTTT
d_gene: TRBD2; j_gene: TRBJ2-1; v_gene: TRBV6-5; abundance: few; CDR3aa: CASTKTSGYNEQFF; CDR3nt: TGTGCCAGCACTAAGACTAGCGGATACAATGAGCAGTTCTTC
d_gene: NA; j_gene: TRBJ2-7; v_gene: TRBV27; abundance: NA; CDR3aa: CASKSGVRKTYEQYF; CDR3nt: TGTGCCAGCAAGTCGGGGGTCCGAAAAACCTACGAGCAGTACTTC
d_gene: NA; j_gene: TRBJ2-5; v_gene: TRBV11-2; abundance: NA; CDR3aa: CASSLVGGGQETQYF; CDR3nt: TGTGCCAGCTCTCTGGTCGGGGGTGGGCAAGAGACCCAGTACTTC
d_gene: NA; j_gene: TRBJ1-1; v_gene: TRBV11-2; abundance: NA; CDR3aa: CASSLDRGFEAFF; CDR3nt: TGTGCCAGCAGCTTAGATAGAGGGTTCGAAGCTTTCTTT
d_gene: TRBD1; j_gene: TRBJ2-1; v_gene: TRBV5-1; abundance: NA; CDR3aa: CASSLVGQGGNEQFF; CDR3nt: TGCGCCAGCAGCTTGGTTGGACAGGGGGGAAATGAGCAGTTCTTC
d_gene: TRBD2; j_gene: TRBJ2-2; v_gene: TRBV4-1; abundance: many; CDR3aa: CASSQSWTRGPGELFF; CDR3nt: TGCGCCAGCAGCCAAAGTTGGACTAGGGGCCCCGGGGAGCTGTTTTTT
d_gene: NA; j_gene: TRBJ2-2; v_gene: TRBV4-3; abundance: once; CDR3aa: CASSRRVQILPGELFF; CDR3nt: TGCGCCAGCAGCCGGCGTGTACAGATCCTCCCCGGGGAGCTGTTTTTT
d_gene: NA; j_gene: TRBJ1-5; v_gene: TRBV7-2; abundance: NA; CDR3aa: CASSLGGRGNQPQHF; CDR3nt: TGTGCCAGCAGCTTAGGCGGGAGGGGCAATCAGCCCCAGCATTTT
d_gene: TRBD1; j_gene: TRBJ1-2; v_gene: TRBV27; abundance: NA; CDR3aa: CASSLARGPYGYTF; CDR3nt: TGTGCCAGCAGTTTGGCCAGGGGGCCGTATGGCTACACCTTC
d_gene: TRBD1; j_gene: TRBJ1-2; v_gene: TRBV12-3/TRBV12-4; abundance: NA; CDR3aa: CASSLEGARGYTF; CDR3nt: TGTGCCAGCAGTTTAGAGGGGGCGCGCGGCTACACCTTC
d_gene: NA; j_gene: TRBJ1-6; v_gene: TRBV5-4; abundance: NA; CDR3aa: CASSPAGVNNSPLHF; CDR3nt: TGTGCCAGCAGCCCCGCCGGGGTTAATAATTCACCCCTCCACTTT
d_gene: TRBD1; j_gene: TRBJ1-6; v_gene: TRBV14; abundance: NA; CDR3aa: CASSRTGNSPLHF; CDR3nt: TGTGCCAGCAGTCGGACAGGAAATTCACCCCTCCACTTT
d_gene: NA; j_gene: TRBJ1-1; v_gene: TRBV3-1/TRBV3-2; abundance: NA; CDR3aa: CASSQAGITEAFF; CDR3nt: TGTGCCAGCAGCCAAGCCGGGATCACTGAAGCTTTCTTT
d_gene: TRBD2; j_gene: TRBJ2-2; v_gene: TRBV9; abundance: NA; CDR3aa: CASSVLSGGANTGELFF; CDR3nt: TGTGCCAGCAGCGTCCTCAGCGGGGGGGCCAACACCGGGGAGCTGTTTTTT
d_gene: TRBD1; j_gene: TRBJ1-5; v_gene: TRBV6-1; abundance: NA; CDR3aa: CASSDRGRGSNQPQHF; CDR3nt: TGTGCCAGCAGTGACAGGGGGCGAGGTAGCAATCAGCCCCAGCATTTT
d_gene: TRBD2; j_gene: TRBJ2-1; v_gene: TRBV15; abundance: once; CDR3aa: CATSRPTSGSSNEQFF; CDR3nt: TGTGCCACCAGTCGCCCAACTAGCGGGAGTAGCAATGAGCAGTTCTTC
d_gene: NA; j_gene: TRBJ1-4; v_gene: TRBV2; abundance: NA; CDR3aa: CASSEGPRVNEKLFF; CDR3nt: TGTGCCAGCAGTGAAGGGCCCAGGGTAAATGAAAAACTGTTTTTT
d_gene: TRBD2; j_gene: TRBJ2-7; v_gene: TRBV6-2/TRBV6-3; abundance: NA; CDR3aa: CASSTRLAGRYEQYF; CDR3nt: TGTGCCAGCAGTACCCGACTAGCGGGACGCTACGAGCAGTACTTC
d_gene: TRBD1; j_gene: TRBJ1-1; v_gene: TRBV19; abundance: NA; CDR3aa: CASTPGTGGGGREAFF; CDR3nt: TGTGCCAGTACACCGGGGACAGGGGGCGGAGGCCGTGAAGCTTTCTTT
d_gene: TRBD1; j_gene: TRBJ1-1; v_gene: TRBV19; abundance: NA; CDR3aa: CASSIQGVDTEAFF; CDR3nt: TGTGCCAGTTCAATACAGGGGGTGGACACTGAAGCTTTCTTT
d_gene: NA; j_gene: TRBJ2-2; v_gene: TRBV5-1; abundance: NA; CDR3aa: CASSLRSTGTGTGELFF; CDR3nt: TGCGCCAGCAGCTTGCGATCGACAGGGACTGGCACCGGGGAGCTGTTTTTT
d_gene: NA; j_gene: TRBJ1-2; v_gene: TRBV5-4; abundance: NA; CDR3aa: CASSLAGRAVSGYTF; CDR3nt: TGTGCCAGCAGCTTGGCCGGCAGGGCAGTTTCTGGCTACACCTTC
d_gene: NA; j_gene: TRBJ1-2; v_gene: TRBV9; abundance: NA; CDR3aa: CASSGIVEGTGYTF; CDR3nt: TGTGCCAGCAGCGGGATCGTTGAGGGGACTGGCTACACTTTC
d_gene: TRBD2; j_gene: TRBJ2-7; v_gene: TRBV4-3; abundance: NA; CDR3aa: CASSQGFLAGGLSREQYF; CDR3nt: TGCGCCAGCAGCCAAGGTTTTCTAGCGGGAGGTCTCTCTAGAGAGCAGTACTTC
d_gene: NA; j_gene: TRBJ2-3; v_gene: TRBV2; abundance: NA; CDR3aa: CASRPWTGSTDTQYF; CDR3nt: TGTGCCAGCAGGCCCTGGACGGGAAGCACAGATACGCAGTATTTT
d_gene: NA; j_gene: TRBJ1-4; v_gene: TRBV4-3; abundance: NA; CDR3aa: CASSQDSRGEKLFF; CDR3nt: TGCGCCAGCAGCCAAGATTCGAGGGGGGAAAAACTGTTTTTT
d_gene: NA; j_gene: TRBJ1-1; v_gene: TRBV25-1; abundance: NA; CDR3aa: CASSEEGGLTEAFF; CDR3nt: TGTGCCAGCAGTGAGGAGGGGGGGCTCACTGAAGCTTTCTTT
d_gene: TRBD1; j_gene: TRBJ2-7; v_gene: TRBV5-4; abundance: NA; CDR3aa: CASNGQGKTYEQYF; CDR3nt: TGTGCCAGCAATGGACAGGGAAAGACCTACGAGCAGTACTTC
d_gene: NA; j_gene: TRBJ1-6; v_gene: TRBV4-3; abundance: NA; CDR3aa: CASSQGGGYNSPLHF; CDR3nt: TGCGCCAGCAGCCAAGGCGGGGGGTATAATTCACCCCTCCACTTT
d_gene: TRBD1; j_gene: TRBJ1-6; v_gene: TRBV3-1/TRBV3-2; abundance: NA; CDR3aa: CASSQEGRGQSSPLHF; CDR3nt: TGTGCCAGCAGCCAAGAGGGCAGGGGGCAAAGTTCACCCCTCCACTTT
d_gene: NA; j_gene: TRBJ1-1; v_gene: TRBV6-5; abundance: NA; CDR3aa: CASSRGRTEAFF; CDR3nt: TGTGCCAGCAGTCGGGGTCGAACTGAAGCTTTCTTT
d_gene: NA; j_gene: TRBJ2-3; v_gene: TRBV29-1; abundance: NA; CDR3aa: CSVALGGPTQYF; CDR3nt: TGCAGCGTGGCCCTAGGGGGACCGACGCAGTATTTT
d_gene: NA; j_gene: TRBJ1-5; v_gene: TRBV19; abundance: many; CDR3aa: CASWPGGYSNQPQHF; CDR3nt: TGTGCCAGTTGGCCGGGGGGGTATAGCAATCAGCCCCAGCATTTT
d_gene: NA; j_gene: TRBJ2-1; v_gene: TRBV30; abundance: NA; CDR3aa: CAWSPLGANYNEQFF; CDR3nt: TGTGCCTGGAGCCCTTTGGGGGCAAACTACAATGAGCAGTTCTTC
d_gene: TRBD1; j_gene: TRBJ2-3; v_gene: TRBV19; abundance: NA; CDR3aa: CASNLETGGGADTQYF; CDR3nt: TGTGCCAGTAACCTCGAGACAGGGGGGGGAGCAGATACGCAGTATTTT
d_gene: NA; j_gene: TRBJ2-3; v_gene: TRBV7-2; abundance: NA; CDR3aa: CASSLRRGTDTQYF; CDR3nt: TGTGCCAGCAGCCTTCGGAGGGGTACAGATACGCAGTATTTT
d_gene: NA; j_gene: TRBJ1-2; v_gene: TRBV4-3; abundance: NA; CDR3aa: CASSQSTLGIYGYTF; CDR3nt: TGCGCCAGCAGCCAGAGCACTCTAGGAATCTATGGCTACACCTTC
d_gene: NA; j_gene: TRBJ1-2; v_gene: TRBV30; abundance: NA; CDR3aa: CAWTVGLEGYGYTF; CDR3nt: TGTGCCTGGACCGTTGGTCTCGAGGGCTATGGCTACACCTTC
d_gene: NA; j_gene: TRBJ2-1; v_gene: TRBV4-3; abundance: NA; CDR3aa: CASSQGGGHSYNEQFF; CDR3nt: TGCGCCAGCAGCCAAGGGGGAGGACACTCCTACAATGAGCAGTTCTTC
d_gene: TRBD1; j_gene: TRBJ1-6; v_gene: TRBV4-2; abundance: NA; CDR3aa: CASSQDWGTGLGVSPLHF; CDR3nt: TGTGCCAGCAGCCAAGATTGGGGGACAGGGTTAGGGGTGTCACCCCTCCACTTT
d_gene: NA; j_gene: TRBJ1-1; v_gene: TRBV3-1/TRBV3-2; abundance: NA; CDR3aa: CASSLTVNTEAFF; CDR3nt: TGTGCCAGCAGCCTCACAGTGAACACTGAAGCTTTCTTT
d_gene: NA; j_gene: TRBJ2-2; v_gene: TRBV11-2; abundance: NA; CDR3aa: CASSPGLANTGELFF; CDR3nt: TGTGCCAGCAGTCCGGGACTCGCGAACACCGGGGAGCTGTTTTTT
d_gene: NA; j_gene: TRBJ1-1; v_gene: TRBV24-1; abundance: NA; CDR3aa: CATSANGDTEAFF; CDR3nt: TGTGCCACCAGTGCCAACGGGGACACTGAAGCTTTCTTT
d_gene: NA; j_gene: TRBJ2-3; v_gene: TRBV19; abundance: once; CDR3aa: CASSKLADRSTDTQYF; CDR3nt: TGTGCCAGTAGTAAGCTAGCCGATCGGAGCACAGATACGCAGTATTTT
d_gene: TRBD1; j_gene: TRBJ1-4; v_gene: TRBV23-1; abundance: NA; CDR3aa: CASSQSTVLTGGAEKLFF; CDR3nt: TGCGCCAGCAGTCAATCAACCGTGTTGACAGGGGGCGCGGAAAAACTGTTTTTT
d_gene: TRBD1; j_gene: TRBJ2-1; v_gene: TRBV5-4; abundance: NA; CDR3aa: CASSLGTGGYNEQFF; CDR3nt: TGTGCCAGCAGCTTAGGGACAGGGGGCTACAATGAGCAGTTCTTC
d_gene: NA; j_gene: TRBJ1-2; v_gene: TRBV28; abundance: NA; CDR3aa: CASSFTSGFGGYTF; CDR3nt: TGTGCCAGCAGTTTCACCTCAGGGTTTGGGGGCTACACCTTC
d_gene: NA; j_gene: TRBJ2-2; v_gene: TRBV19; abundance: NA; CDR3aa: CASREYTGELFF; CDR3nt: TGTGCCAGTAGGGAGTACACCGGGGAGCTGTTTTTT
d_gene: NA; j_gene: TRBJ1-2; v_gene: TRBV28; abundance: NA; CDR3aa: CASSPGGRSNYGYTF; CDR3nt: TGTGCCAGCAGCCCTGGCGGGCGGTCTAACTATGGCTACACCTTC
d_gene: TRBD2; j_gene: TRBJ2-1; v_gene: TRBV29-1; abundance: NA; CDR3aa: CSAVPSGVDNEQFF; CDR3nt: TGCAGCGCAGTGCCTAGCGGGGTAGACAATGAGCAGTTCTTC